This T cell receptor beta chain was documented in a study of immune evolution from preneoplasia to lung adenocarcinoma. Looking at the study overall: HLA loss of heterozygosity: approximately 7.5% AIS, approximately 15% MIA, about 30% ADC, none AAH. Whole-study findings and limits: From normal lung to invasive adenocarcinoma, top clone frequencies appeared to decrease.

This clone has just a few counts. Its specificity is not known. Data came from immunoSEQ multiplex PCR; TCRdb stores just in-frame clones and leaves some out. The sample yields some 6,500 clones, about 80% seen once. Germline CDR1 SEHNR, CDR2 FQNEAQ (reference sequence). Trimming at V came to 5 bases and at J to 1 base, leaving 7 bases not matched to a gene. The CDR3 length is 16 residues. The TCR originated in a donor of 70 years or more with lung adenocarcinoma. Source material: FFPE lung adenocarcinoma in situ tissue. The gene calls are TRBV7-9 and TRBJ2-5; 10 positions agree with TRBD2. The CDR3 loop reads CASSARTSGLQETQYF. The CDR3 region has the DNA TGTGCCAGCAGCGCCCGGACTAGCGGACTCCAAGAGACCCAGTACTTC. Full variable domain (missing parts from reference TRBV7-9 and TRBJ2-5): DTGVSQNPRHKITKRGQNVTFRCDPISEHNRLYWYRQTLGQGPEFLTYFQNEAQLEKSRLLSDRFSAERPKGSFSTLEIQRTEQGDSAMYLCASSARTSGLQETQYFGPGTRLLVL.